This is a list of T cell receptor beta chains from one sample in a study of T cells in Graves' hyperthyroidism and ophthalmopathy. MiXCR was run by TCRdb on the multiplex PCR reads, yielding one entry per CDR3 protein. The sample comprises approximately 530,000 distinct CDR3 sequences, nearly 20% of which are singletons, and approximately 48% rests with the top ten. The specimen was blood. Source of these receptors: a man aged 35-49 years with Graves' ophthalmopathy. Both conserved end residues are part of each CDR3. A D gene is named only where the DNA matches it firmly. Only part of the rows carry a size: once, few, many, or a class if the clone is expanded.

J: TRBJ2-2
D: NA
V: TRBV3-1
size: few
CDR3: CASSQVSSDTGELFF
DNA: TGTGCCAGCAGCCAAGTCAGTTCGGACACCGGGGAGCTGTTTTTT

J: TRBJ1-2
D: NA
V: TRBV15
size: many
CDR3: CATSRDRVGNYGYTF
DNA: TGTGCCACCAGCAGAGACAGGGTGGGCAACTATGGCTACACCTTC

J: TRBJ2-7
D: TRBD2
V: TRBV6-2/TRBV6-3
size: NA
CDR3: CASSFVGGRYEQHF
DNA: TGTGCCAGCAGTTTCGTAGGCGGGAGGTACGAGCAGCACTTC

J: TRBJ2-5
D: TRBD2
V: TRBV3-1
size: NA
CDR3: CASSRRLAGGPQETQYF
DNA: TGTGCCAGCAGCCGTAGACTAGCGGGGGGGCCACAAGAGACCCAGTACTTC

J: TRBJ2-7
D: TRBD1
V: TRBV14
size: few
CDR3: CASSPDRFDEQYF
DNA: TGTGCCAGCAGCCCGGACAGGTTCGACGAGCAGTACTTC

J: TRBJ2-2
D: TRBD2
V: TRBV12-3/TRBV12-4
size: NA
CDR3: CASNLSGPSTGELFF
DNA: TGTGCCAGCAATCTTAGCGGGCCGAGCACCGGGGAGCTGTTTTTT

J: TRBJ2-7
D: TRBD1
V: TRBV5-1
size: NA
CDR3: CASSASGTGDYEQYF
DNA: TGCGCCAGCAGCGCATCCGGGACAGGGGACTACGAGCAGTACTTC

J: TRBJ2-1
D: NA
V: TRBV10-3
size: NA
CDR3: CATLLAPSSYNEQFF
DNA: TGTGCCACGCTCCTTGCACCAAGCTCCTACAATGAGCAGTTCTTC

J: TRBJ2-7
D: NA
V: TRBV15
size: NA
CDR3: CATSRDKGPYEQYF
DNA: TGTGCCACCAGCAGAGATAAGGGACCCTACGAGCAGTACTTC

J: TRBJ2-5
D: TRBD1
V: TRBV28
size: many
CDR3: CASSPDRGRGETQYF
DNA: TGTGCCAGCAGCCCGGACAGGGGGCGAGGCGAGACCCAGTACTTC

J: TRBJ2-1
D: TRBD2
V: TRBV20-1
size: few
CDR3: CSARDWRESSYNEQFF
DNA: TGCAGTGCTAGAGATTGGCGGGAGAGTTCCTACAATGAGCAGTTCTTC

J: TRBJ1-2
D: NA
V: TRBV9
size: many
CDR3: CASSGQQGRTGFAYGYTF
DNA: TGTGCCAGCAGCGGACAACAGGGTCGCACAGGGTTCGCCTATGGCTACACCTTC

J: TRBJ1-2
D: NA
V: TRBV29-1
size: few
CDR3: CSVEGRNYGYTF
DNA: TGCAGCGTTGAAGGTAGAAACTATGGCTACACCTTC

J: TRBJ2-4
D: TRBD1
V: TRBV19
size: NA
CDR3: CASSIGTALNIQYF
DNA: TGTGCCAGTAGTATCGGGACAGCCCTGAACATTCAGTACTTC

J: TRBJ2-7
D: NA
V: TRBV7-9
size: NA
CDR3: CASSPPKGPNLREQYF
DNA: TGTGCCAGCAGCCCCCCCAAGGGCCCAAACCTACGAGAGCAGTACTTC

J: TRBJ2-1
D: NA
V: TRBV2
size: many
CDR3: CASSGQQQFF
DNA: TGTGCCAGCAGTGGACAGCAGCAGTTCTTC

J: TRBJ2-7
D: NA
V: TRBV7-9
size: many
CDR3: CASSSQGAFYEQYF
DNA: TGTGCCAGCAGCTCACAAGGGGCCTTCTACGAGCAGTACTTC

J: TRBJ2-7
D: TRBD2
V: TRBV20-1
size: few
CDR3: CSARGASGGGEQYF
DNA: TGCAGTGCTAGAGGGGCTAGCGGGGGGGGGGAGCAGTACTTC

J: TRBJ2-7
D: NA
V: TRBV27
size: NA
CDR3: CASSSASTYEQYF
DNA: TGTGCCAGCAGTTCTGCGTCTACCTACGAGCAGTACTTC

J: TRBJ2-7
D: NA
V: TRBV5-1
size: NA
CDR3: CASSAGTGKAYEQYF
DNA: TGCGCCAGCAGCGCTGGTACAGGAAAAGCCTACGAGCAGTACTTC

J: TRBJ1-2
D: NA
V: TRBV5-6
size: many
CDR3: CASSLGRIYGYTF
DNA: TGTGCCAGCAGCTTAGGGAGAATCTATGGCTACACCTTC

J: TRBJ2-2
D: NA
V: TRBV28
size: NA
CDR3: CASSFWGSGELFF
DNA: TGTGCCAGCAGTTTCTGGGGGTCCGGGGAGCTGTTTTTT

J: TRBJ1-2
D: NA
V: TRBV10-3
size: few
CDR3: CAIAPFGGANYGYTF
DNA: TGTGCCATCGCACCCTTTGGGGGAGCTAACTATGGCTACACCTTC

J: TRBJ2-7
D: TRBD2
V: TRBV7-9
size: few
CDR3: CASGIAGSYEQYF
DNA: TGTGCCAGCGGCATAGCGGGGAGCTACGAGCAGTACTTC

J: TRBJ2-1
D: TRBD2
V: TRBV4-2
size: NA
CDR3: CASSQDLPAGSWVDEQFF
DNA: TGTGCCAGCAGCCAAGATCTACCAGCGGGAAGTTGGGTTGATGAGCAGTTCTTC

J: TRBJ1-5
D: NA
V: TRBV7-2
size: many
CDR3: CASSPGNRVNSNQPQHF
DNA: TGTGCCAGCAGCCCAGGGAACAGGGTCAACAGCAATCAGCCCCAGCATTTT

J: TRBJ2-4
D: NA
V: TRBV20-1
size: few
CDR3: CSAMDQGGPLAKNIQYF
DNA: TGCAGTGCCATGGACCAAGGGGGTCCTCTAGCCAAAAACATTCAGTACTTC

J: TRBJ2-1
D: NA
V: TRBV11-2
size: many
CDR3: CASSLDSGHLQFF
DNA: TGTGCCAGCAGCTTAGATTCGGGACATCTACAGTTCTTC

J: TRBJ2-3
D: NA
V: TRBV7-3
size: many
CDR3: CASSLGLVTDTQYF
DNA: TGTGCCAGCAGCTTGGGTCTAGTCACAGATACGCAGTATTTT